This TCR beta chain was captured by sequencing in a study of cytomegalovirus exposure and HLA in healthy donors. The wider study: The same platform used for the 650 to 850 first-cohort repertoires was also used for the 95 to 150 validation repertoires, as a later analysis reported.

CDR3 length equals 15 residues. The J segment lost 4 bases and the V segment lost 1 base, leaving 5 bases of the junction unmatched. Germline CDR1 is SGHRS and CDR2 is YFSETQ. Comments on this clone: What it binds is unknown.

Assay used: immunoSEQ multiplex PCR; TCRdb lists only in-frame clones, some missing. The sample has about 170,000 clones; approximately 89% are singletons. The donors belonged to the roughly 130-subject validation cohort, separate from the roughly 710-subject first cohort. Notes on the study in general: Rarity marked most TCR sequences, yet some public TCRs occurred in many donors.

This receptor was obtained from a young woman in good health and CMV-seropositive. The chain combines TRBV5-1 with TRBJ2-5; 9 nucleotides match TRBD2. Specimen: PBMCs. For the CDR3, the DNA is TGCGCCAGCAGCTTGATCCTAGCGGGACGAGAGACCCAGTACTTC. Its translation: CASSLILAGRETQYF.